The 13 T cell receptor beta chains listed next were all sequenced from one sample in a study of blood T cells in healthy people across ages. Through a sample-barcoded 5' primer and a J-beta primer mix, a second PCR was run for roughly 6 to 11 cycles. TCRdb reanalysed the 5' RACE reads using MiXCR and keeps one entry per CDR3 protein. The table has 750,000 or so distinct CDR3 sequences, 25% seen once. This same sample was also part of a study on T cells of mothers and their children.

Sample: blood. The receptors here all came from a boy aged 5-17 years in good health.

The rearrangement joins TRBV7-2 to TRBJ2-7; tentatively, D is TRBD1 (5 bases). Germline V gene data show CDR1 as SGHTA and CDR2 as FQGNSA. V was trimmed by 5 bases and J by 2 bases, leaving 19 bases between them. The CDR3 loop spans 16 amino acids. The CDR3 DNA is TGTGCCAGCAGCCCTGGTCGAGCAGGGTCCCCCTACGAGCAGTACTTC. Protein sequence: CASSPGRAGSPYEQYF.

The V and J genes are TRBV20-1 and TRBJ2-7; D might be TRBD1 (6 bases). The germline V gene encodes CDR1 DFQATT and CDR2 SNEGSKA (reference sequence). The CDR3 consists of 15 residues. Trimming took off 0 bases at V and 0 bases at J, with 12 bases between the two ends. CDR3 DNA: TGCAGTGCTAGAGATGAAGACAGGAGCTCCTACGAGCAGTACTTC. Amino acids: CSARDEDRSSYEQYF.

In this sample, this clonotype turned up a few times. The rearrangement uses TRBV19 and TRBJ1-6, with 8 bases matching TRBD1. The CDR3 has 15 amino acids. The germline CDR1 and CDR2 sequences are LNHDA and SQIVND (reference sequence). Trimming at V came to 7 bases and at J to 7 bases, leaving 9 bases not matched to a gene. This CDR3 reads CASTNPDRGNSPLHF. The CDR3 coding sequence is TGTGCCAGTACCAATCCCGACAGGGGAAATTCACCCCTCCACTTT.

The V call is TRBV7-2, the J call TRBJ2-7; 9 bases agree with TRBD1. The CDR3 loop spans 19 amino acids. CDR1 is SGHTA, CDR2 FQGNSA, per germline. Unmatched junction bases numbered 16, after V lost 3 bases and J lost 1 base. CDR3 DNA: TGTGCCAGCAGCTTGGGACAGGGTGGATGGACGCCGACGTCCTACGAGCAGTACTTC. Protein product: CASSLGQGGWTPTSYEQYF.

This clonotype was seen a few times. The genes are TRBV6-1 and TRBJ2-7, with D maybe TRBD1 (6 bases). Germline values: CDR1 MNHNS, CDR2 SASEGT. Trimming pared 5 bases from V and 2 bases from J, leaving 16 bases between. This CDR3 contains 15 residues. As DNA, the CDR3 is TGTGCCAGCAGTCCTACTCCTGACAGGACCTACGAGCAGTACTTC. It is translated as CASSPTPDRTYEQYF.

This clonotype has a handful of counts. J is TRBJ1-1 and V is TRBV29-1; D gene uncertain. Germline assignment: CDR1 SQVTM and CDR2 ANQGSEA. V was shortened by 1 base and J by 6 bases, with 6 bases between the two germline ends. The CDR3 is made up of 11 amino acids. CDR3 amino acids: CSVEGVSEAFF. CDR3 coding DNA: TGCAGCGTTGAAGGGGTATCTGAAGCTTTCTTT.

The CDR3 reads CATRTAENTEAFF. CDR3 sequence (DNA): TGTGCCACCAGGACGGCCGAGAACACTGAAGCTTTCTTT. The rearrangement links TRBV24-1 to TRBJ1-1; D remains ambiguous. The CDR3 contains 13 residues. With 7 bases removed from V and 1 base from J, the gap between germline ends came to 9 bases. CDR1 KGHDR and CDR2 SFDVKD come from the germline V gene.

The chain uses TRBV6-1 and TRBJ1-5; D call uncertain. This CDR3 region has 16 residues. Germline CDR1 MNHNS, CDR2 SASEGT. V was clipped by 4 bases and J by 2 bases, with 15 bases between them. DNA of the CDR3: TGTGCCAGCAGTGGTGGAGGAACGAGTCGCAATCAGCCCCAGCATTTT. Protein: CASSGGGTSRNQPQHF.

This clonotype was found once. The V and J genes are TRBV9 and TRBJ2-7, with D perhaps TRBD1 or TRBD2 (5 bases each). Germline-derived CDR1 and CDR2 are SGDLS and YYNGEE. The CDR3 is made up of 12 amino acids. The germline V and J ends were trimmed by 0 bases and 6 bases, with 7 bases remaining between them. The CDR3 protein is CASSVAGSEQYF. The CDR3 nucleotides read TGTGCCAGCAGCGTAGCAGGGAGCGAGCAGTACTTC.

This chain connects TRBV20-1 to TRBJ2-5; D could derive from TRBD1 or TRBD2 (5 bases each). Germline V gene lookup returns CDR1 DFQATT and CDR2 SNEGSKA (reference sequence). The CDR3 extends over 12 amino acids. V lost 0 bases, J lost 4 bases, and 6 bases lay in between. CDR3 in DNA: TGCAGTGCTAGAGAGGGACGAGAGACCCAGTACTTC. Its translation is CSAREGRETQYF.

This chain links TRBV12-3 or TRBV12-4 with TRBJ2-1; TRBD1 agrees at 8 bases. The CDR3 is 15 residues long. With 3 bases clipped from V and 5 bases from J, the junction kept 6 bases outside the gene matches. CDR3 DNA: TGTGCCAGCAGTTTTAGTCAGGGGGCAAACAATGAGCAGTTCTTC. Amino acids: CASSFSQGANNEQFF.

In this sample, this clonotype turned up many times. V gene TRBV12-3 or TRBV12-4 combines with J gene TRBJ1-1; no definite D call. The CDR3 loop spans 12 amino acids. V lost 6 bases and J lost 2, with 7 bases in between. The CDR3 sequence: CASSFENTEAFF. The CDR3, as DNA: TGTGCCAGCAGCTTCGAAAACACTGAAGCTTTCTTT.

This clonotype appeared a few times. The rearrangement joins TRBV11-2 to TRBJ1-1, with a tentative D call TRBD1 (6 bases). The germline V and J ends were trimmed by 3 bases and 5 bases, with 16 bases remaining between them. This CDR3 region has 15 residues. Per the germline V gene, CDR1 is SGHAT and CDR2 is FQNNGV. Written as DNA, the CDR3 is TGTGCCAGCAGCTTCTCCGGGCCGAGGGGGACTGAAGCTTTCTTT. Translation: CASSFSGPRGTEAFF.